The source of this T cell receptor (beta chain) is a study of identical twins. With no exceptions, donors were healthy Caucasians. TCRdb reprocessed the 5' RACE reads via MiXCR and lists one record per CDR3 protein. The sample lists 350,000 to 500,000 distinct CDR3 sequences, approximately 17% seen once, with 9.5% to 15% in the top ten. V lost 3 bases to trimming and J lost 5 bases; unmatched junction nucleotides: 5. The CDR3 has 14 amino acids. From germline, CDR1 is PRHDT and CDR2 FYEKMQ (reference sequence). The chain is built from TRBV13 and TRBJ2-7; 9 bases align to TRBD2. The clonotype was recovered from a man aged 50 to 60 in good health. Sequencing was performed on naive T cells sorted from blood. In DNA, the CDR3 is TGTGCCAGCAGCTTTCGTAGCGGGAGAAACGAGCAGTACTTC. Its translation: CASSFRSGRNEQYF.